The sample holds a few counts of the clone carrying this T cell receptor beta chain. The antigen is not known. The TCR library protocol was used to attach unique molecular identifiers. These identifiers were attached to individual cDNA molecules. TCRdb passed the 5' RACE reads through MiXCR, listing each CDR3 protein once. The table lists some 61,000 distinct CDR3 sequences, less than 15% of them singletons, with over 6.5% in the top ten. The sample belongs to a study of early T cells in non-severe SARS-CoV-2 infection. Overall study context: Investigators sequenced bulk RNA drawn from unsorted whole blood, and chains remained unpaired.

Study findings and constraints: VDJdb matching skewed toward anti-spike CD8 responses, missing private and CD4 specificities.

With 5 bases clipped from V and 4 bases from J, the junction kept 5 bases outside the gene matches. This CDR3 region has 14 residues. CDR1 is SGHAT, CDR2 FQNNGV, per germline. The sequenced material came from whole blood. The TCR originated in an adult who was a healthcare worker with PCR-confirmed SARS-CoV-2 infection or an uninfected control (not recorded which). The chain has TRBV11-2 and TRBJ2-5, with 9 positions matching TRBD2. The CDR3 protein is CASSVGSGRETQYF. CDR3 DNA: TGTGCCAGCAGCGTGGGTAGCGGGAGAGAGACCCAGTACTTC.